This entry features one TCR beta chain sequence. Its target antigen remains unknown. Base quality data are lacking; no much larger clone is found one base away. The trim is 7 bases for V and 0 bases for J, with a gap of 16 bases between the germline ends. Via the germline V gene, CDR1 is SQVTM and CDR2 ANQGSEA. The CDR3 goes from the cysteine to the phenylalanine over 14 residues. CDR3 DNA is the only sequence kept; it has 42 bases, read in frame from the first base. Using the deep immunoSEQ assay, multiplex PCR amplified TCR CDR3 regions from genomic DNA. Extracted genomic DNA from each cell subset was distributed evenly across all wells of several immunoSEQ 96-well plates, and each plate was treated as a replicate. For unsorted PBMC, about 0.3 ug genomic DNA, equal to around 30,000 T cell genomes, was loaded into each replicate PCR. Ten immunoSEQ deep assay plates were used to sequence unsorted PBMC genomic DNA. The purified libraries were quantified using a Qubit 3.0 fluorometer, sized with a Bioanalyzer 2100, and then quantified again using the KAPA Library Quantification kit. Each immunoSEQ 96-well plate was sequenced on its own single-read 150-cycle Illumina NextSeq 550 flow cell. In the original analysis: Because only junctional sequences without quality scores were contained in the immunoSEQ output, filtering matching that applied to full-length reads could not be performed. Sequences were annotated with PyIR, a Python wrapper for IgBLAST v1.9, and V/J genes and CDR3 were assigned using IMGT germline references. Reads were filtered out if the reads had weak V/J assignments (E-value above 1e-6), no CDR3, stop codons, out-of-frame junctions, or ambiguous translated residues. V3J clonotypes were defined by identical inferred V gene, J gene, and CDR3 amino acid sequence. To compute the percentage overlap between repertoires, the number of shared unique clonotypes was divided by the size of the smaller repertoire. Three approaches were used to assess repertoire richness: RTK rarefaction, the Chao1 estimator, and Recon v2.1 estimates of unobserved clonotypes. TCRdb's version of the immuneACCESS table is confined to in-frame rearrangements and falls short of the full clone set. An unresolved V gene accounts for under half of the shortfall where checked; the remainder is of unknown origin. V, J and clone size reflect that table, while D and trimming were determined from the DNA. The sample table holds about 470,000 clones, of which around 79% were seen once. The biggest ten clones account for roughly 13% of the sample.

The donors were healthy, HIV-negative adults who had no recently reported acute infections or vaccinations. Every donor was a Caucasian adult residing in Nashville, Tennessee, USA. For unsorted samples, tens of millions of PBMCs were counted, and genomic DNA was extracted using the QIAamp DNA Blood Mini kit. After blood collection by leukapheresis, PBMCs were isolated using Ficoll-Histopaque density gradient centrifugation and then cryopreserved in the vapor phase of liquid nitrogen. This sample is part of a study of shared clonotypes between healthy human individuals (dated by TCRdb to about 2020). About the investigation overall: The cohort included a few men and a couple of women between 18 and 49 years of age. To estimate repertoire size and how much clonotype sharing occurs between individuals, the study deeply sequenced the blood TCR repertoires of several healthy adults. Different laboratories and diverse techniques were used to prepare libraries and sequence TCR repertoires, to increase sequencing depth and limit assay-specific biases. Leukapheresis yielded between about 0.94 and 10 billion PBMCs per donor. Results the study describes overall, beyond this receptor: Because the study included only a small number of donors, the genetic and exposure-history diversity represented was limited. Sampling was limited to blood, and TCR repertoires in tissue likely differ from TCR repertoires in blood. Pairwise subsampling indicated that sequencing depth was expected to affect the degree of clonotype sharing among donors.

The V and J genes are TRBV29-1 and TRBJ2-7; the D gene cannot be resolved beyond TRBD1 or TRBD2, each matching 6 bases. This TCR was recovered from a woman in her thirties or forties in good health. Some clones in this sample may be carry-over from other donors' samples. Specimen: PBMCs. The nucleotide sequence is TGCAGCGCCTTAGGGGGGTTAAGCTCCTACGAGCAGTACTTC. Translated, it reads CSALGGLSSYEQYF.